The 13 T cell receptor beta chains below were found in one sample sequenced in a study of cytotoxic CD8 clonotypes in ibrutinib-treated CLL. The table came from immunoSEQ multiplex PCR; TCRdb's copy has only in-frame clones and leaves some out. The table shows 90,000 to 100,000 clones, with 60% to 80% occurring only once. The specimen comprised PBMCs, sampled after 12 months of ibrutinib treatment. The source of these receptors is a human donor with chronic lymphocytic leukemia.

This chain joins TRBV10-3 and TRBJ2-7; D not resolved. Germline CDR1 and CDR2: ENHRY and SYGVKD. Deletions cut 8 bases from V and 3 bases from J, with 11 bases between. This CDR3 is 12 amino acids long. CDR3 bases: TGTGCCATCGGGGATTCCTTCTACGAGCAGTACTTC. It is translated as CAIGDSFYEQYF.

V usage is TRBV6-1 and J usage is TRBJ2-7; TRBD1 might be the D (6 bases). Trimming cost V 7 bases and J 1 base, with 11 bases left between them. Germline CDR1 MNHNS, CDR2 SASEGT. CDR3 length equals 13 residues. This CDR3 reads CASKGGGSYEQYF. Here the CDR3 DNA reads TGTGCCAGCAAAGGGGGTGGGTCCTACGAGCAGTACTTC.

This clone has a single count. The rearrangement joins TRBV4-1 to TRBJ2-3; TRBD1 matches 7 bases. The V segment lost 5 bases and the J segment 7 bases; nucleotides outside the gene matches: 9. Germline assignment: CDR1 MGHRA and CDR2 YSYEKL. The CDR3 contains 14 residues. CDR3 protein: CASSGTDKGNTQYF. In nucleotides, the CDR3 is TGCGCCAGCAGCGGGACAGACAAGGGGAATACGCAGTATTTT.

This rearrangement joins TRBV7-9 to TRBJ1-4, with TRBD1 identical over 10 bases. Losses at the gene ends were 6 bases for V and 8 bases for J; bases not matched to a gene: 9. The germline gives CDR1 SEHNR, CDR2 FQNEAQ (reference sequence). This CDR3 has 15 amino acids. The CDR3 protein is CASSLTGQGKEKLFF. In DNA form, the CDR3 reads TGTGCCAGCAGTCTAACGGGACAGGGGAAGGAAAAACTGTTTTTT.

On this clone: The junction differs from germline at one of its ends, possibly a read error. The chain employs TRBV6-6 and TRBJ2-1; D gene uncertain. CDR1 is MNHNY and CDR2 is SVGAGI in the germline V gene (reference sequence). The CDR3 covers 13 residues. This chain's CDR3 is CASSDSSVNEQFF. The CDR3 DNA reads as TGTGCCAGCAGTGACTCTTCAGTCAATGAGCAGTTCTTC.

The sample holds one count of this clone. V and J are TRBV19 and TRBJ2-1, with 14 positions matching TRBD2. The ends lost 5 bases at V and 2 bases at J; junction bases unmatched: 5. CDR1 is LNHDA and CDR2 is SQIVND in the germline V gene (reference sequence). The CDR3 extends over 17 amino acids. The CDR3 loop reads CASSPEGLAGAYNEQFF. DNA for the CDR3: TGTGCCAGTAGTCCTGAGGGACTAGCGGGGGCCTACAATGAGCAGTTCTTC.

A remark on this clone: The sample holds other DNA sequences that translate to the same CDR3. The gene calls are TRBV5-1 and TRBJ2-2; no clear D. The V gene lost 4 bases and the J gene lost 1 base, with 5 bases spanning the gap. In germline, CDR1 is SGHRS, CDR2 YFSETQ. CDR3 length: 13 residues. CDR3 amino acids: CASSPENTGELFF. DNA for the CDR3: TGCGCCAGCAGCCCAGAGAACACCGGGGAGCTGTTTTTT.

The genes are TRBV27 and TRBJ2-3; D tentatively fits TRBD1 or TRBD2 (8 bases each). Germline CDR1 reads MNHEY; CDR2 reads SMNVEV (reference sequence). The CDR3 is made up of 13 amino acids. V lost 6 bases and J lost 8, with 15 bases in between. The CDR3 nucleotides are TGTGCCAGCAGGCAGGGGGCGGGAGGTACGCAGTATTTT. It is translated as CASRQGAGGTQYF.

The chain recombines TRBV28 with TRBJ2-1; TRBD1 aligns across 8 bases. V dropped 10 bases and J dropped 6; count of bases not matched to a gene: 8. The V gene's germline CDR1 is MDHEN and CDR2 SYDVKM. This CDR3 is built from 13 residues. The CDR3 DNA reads TGTGCCACCTACCCGGGACAGGCCAATGAGCAGTTCTTC. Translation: CATYPGQANEQFF.

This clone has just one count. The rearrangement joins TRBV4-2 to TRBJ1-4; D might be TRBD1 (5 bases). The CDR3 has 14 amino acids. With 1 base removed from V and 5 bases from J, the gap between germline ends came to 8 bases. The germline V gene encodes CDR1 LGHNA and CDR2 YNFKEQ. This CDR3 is CASSQVQGNEKLFF. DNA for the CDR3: TGTGCCAGCAGCCAAGTTCAGGGAAATGAAAAACTGTTTTTT.

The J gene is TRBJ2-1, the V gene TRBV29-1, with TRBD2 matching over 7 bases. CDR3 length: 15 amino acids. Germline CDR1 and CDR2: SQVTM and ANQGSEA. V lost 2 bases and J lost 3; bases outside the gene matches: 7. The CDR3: CSVESGGGYYNEQFF. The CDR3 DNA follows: TGCAGCGTTGAATCTGGCGGGGGATACTACAATGAGCAGTTCTTC.

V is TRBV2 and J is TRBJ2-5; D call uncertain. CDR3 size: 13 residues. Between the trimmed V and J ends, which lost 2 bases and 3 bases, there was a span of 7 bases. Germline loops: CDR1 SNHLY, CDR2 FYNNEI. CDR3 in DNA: TGTGCCAGCAGTGAATTCAGTAAAGAGACCCAGTACTTC. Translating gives CASSEFSKETQYF.

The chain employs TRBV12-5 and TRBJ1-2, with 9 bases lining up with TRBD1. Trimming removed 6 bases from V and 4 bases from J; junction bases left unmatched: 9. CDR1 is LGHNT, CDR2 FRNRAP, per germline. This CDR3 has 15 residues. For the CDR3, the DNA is TGTGCTAGTGGATTCCTGGACAGGGGAGCCTATGGCTACACCTTC. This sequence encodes CASGFLDRGAYGYTF.